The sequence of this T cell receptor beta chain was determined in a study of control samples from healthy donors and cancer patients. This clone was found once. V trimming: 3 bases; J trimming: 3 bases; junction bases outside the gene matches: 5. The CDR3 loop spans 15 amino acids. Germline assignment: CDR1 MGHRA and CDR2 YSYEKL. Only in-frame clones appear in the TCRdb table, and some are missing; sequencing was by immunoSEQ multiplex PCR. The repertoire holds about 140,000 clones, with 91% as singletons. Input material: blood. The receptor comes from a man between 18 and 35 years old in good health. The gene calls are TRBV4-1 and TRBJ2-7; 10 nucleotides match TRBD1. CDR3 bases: TGCGCCAGCAGCCACCCCGGGACAGGGGTCTACGAGCAGTACTTC. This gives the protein CASSHPGTGVYEQYF.